This T cell receptor beta chain was captured in a study of T cells after yellow fever vaccination. TCRdb reanalysed the 5' RACE reads using MiXCR and keeps one entry per CDR3 protein. The data contain fewer than 500,000 distinct CDR3 sequences, roughly a sixth of them singletons. CDR1 is SGHNT and CDR2 is YYREEE in the germline V gene (reference sequence). The V gene lost 6 bases and the J gene lost 3 bases, with 15 bases spanning the gap. The CDR3 is 14 residues long. Sequencing was performed on PBMCs, taken before the yellow fever booster vaccination. The chain joins TRBV5-4 to TRBJ2-5; perhaps TRBD1 as D (6 bases). The receptor was derived from a man younger than 30 who received the YFV17D yellow fever vaccine. The CDR3 spells CASNGRDKEETQYF. As DNA, the CDR3 is TGTGCCAGCAACGGCCGGGACAAAGAAGAGACCCAGTACTTC.